Presented here are 19 T cell receptor beta chains from one specimen sequenced in a study of spatial heterogeneity in lung cancer. MiXCR, run by TCRdb on the 5' RACE reads, gives a single entry per CDR3 protein. Of over 10,000 distinct CDR3 sequences in the sample, 5.2% were seen once. Time point here: sample taken at primary tumor resection. The authors sequenced whole RNA from tumor, nontumor lung or frozen PBMC without sorting. The input for sequencing was lung tumor tissue, taken at surgery. Receptor source: a human donor with early-stage non-small cell lung cancer.

This clonotype came up many times. The size of this beta chain means little, since it is a stray read in a library made for alpha chains. The CDR3: CASSLTETDTQYF. CDR3 in DNA: TGTGCCAGCAGTCTGACCGAGACAGATACGCAGTATTTT. The rearrangement uses TRBV2 and TRBJ2-3, with D unclear. This CDR3 region has 13 residues. CDR1 is SNHLY and CDR2 is FYNNEI in the germline V gene. V was clipped by 5 bases and J by 3 bases, with 9 bases between them. The full variable domain, completed using reference TRBV2 and TRBJ2-3, is EPEVTQTPSHQVTQMGQEVILRCVPISNHLYFYWYRQILGQKVEFLVSFYNNEISEKSEIFDDQFSVERPDGSNFTLKIRSTKLEDSAMYFCASSLTETDTQYFGPGTRLTVL.

This clonotype was seen many times. Because the library targeted alpha chains, this beta chain is an off-target read whose size means little. The CDR3 DNA reads as TGTGCCGCAGGGGGTTTCACAGGGGCTAACTATGGCTACACCTTC. This gives the protein CAAGGFTGANYGYTF. This sequence joins TRBV27 and TRBJ1-2; TRBD1 agrees at 7 bases. The ends lost 11 bases at V and 0 bases at J; junction bases unmatched: 12. Germline CDR1 reads MNHEY; CDR2 reads SMNVEV (reference sequence). The CDR3 has 15 amino acids.

A remark on this clonotype: Mismatch with germline at one junction end may stem from a read error. This beta chain is an unintended read in a library built for alpha chains; its size means little. The rearrangement uses TRBV6-2 or TRBV6-3 and TRBJ1-1; no firm D call. CDR1 MNHEY and CDR2 SVGEGT come from the germline V gene. CDR3 length: 13 residues. The CDR3 nucleotides are TGTGTCAGCAGCCCGCTAGGGTGGACTGAAGCTTTCTTT. It is translated as CVSSPLGWTEAFF.

This clonotype was found many times. For a library built for alpha chains, this beta chain is a stray read; little rests on its size. The chain carries TRBV12-3 or TRBV12-4 and TRBJ2-1; D unclear. This CDR3 comprises 14 residues. The ends were cut back, 1 base at V and 7 bases at J, with 11 bases in the middle. The CDR3 DNA is TGTGCCAGCAGTTTAGTCCTAGTAGGTAATGAGCAGTTCTTC. As protein: CASSLVLVGNEQFF.

This clonotype was observed at least ten times. A library prepared for alpha chains yielded this beta chain as an off-target read; its size is of little meaning. The chain combines TRBV20-1 with TRBJ2-7; TRBD1 matches 7 bases. The CDR3 is 16 residues long. Germline V gene data show CDR1 as DFQATT and CDR2 as SNEGSKA (reference sequence). V dropped 5 bases and J dropped 2; count of bases not matched to a gene: 15. The CDR3 sequence: CSAVPVSGGSAYEQYF. CDR3 sequence (DNA): TGCAGTGCTGTCCCAGTCTCAGGGGGTAGCGCCTACGAGCAGTACTTC.

This clonotype was detected ten times or more. Because this beta chain is a stray read in a library intended to capture alpha chains, its abundance should not be given much weight. The rearrangement joins TRBV12-5 to TRBJ1-1; tentatively, D is TRBD1 (5 bases). Trimming cost V 1 base and J 6 bases, with 18 bases left between them. This CDR3 spans 16 amino acids. Germline V lookup: CDR1 LGHNT, CDR2 FRNRAP. The DNA of the CDR3 is TGTGCTAGTGGTTTGGGGACCGGGACTAAGGGCTCTGAAGCTTTCTTT. As protein: CASGLGTGTKGSEAFF.

Of note for this clonotype: The size of this beta chain means little, since it is a stray read in a library made for alpha chains. This chain uses TRBV3-1 with TRBJ2-3, with TRBD2 matching over 10 bases. V lost 4 bases to trimming and J lost 2 bases; unmatched junction nucleotides: 6. The CDR3 covers 16 residues. The germline V gene has CDR1 LGHDT and CDR2 YNNKEL (reference sequence). For the CDR3, the DNA is TGTGCCAGCAGCCGATCTAGCGGGGGTGACACAGATACGCAGTATTTT. It encodes CASSRSSGGDTDTQYF.

This clonotype appeared a few times. Because this beta chain is a stray read in a library intended to capture alpha chains, its abundance should not be given much weight. The chain uses TRBV5-1 and TRBJ2-5, with D tentatively TRBD1 (6 bases). The germline V gene has CDR1 SGHRS and CDR2 YFSETQ. With 1 base removed from V and 0 bases from J, the gap between germline ends came to 10 bases. CDR3 length equals 15 residues. The CDR3 region has the DNA TGCGCCAGCAGCTTGAGGGGGTCAGACCAAGAGACCCAGTACTTC. Protein sequence: CASSLRGSDQETQYF.

There are many counts of this clonotype. This beta chain is a stray read from a library made for alpha chains; its abundance is not meaningful. The rearrangement joins TRBV6-6 to TRBJ2-5; D could derive from TRBD1 or TRBD2 (6 bases each). V lost 2 bases to trimming and J lost 5 bases, with 18 bases between them. Germline values: CDR1 MNHNY, CDR2 SVGAGI (reference sequence). The CDR3 is made up of 16 amino acids. Here the CDR3 reads CASSYPWRGESETQYF. The CDR3 DNA reads TGTGCCAGCAGTTACCCCTGGAGGGGGGAGTCGGAGACCCAGTACTTC.

This clonotype was seen only a few times. Because this beta chain is a stray read in a library intended to capture alpha chains, its abundance should not be given much weight. The V and J genes are TRBV27 and TRBJ1-2; TRBD1 is a possible D gene (5 bases). The CDR3 is 13 amino acids. CDR1 and CDR2 from the germline V gene are MNHEY and SMNVEV (reference sequence). V lost 4 bases and J lost 4, with 10 bases in between. The CDR3 DNA is TGTGCCAGCAGTTCTAGGGGAGGCTATGGCTACACCTTC. This encodes CASSSRGGYGYTF.

This clonotype was picked up many times. This beta chain is a stray sequence in a library constructed for alpha chains; its clone size is not meaningful. The J gene is TRBJ2-1, the V gene TRBV5-8, with 9 bases lining up with TRBD1. The CDR3 contains 15 residues. From germline, CDR1 is SGHTS and CDR2 YDEGEE. V dropped 3 bases and J dropped 8; count of bases not matched to a gene: 9. This chain's CDR3 is CASSSGTGFWDEQFF. The CDR3 DNA follows: TGTGCCAGCAGCTCCGGGACAGGGTTTTGGGATGAGCAGTTCTTC.

Concerning this clonotype: This beta chain slipped into a library made for alpha chains as a stray read, so its size is not meaningful. The rearrangement links TRBV2 to TRBJ2-1; TRBD2 matches 9 bases. There are 15 residues in the CDR3. Looked up from germline, CDR1 is SNHLY and CDR2 is FYNNEI. Trimming removed 7 bases from V and 7 bases from J; junction bases left unmatched: 11. DNA for the CDR3: TGTGCCAGCAAGATTGGGCTAGCGGGGTGGAATGAGCAGTTCTTC. Translated: CASKIGLAGWNEQFF. Drawing the rest from reference TRBV2 and TRBJ2-1, the complete variable domain is EPEVTQTPSHQVTQMGQEVILRCVPISNHLYFYWYRQILGQKVEFLVSFYNNEISEKSEIFDDQFSVERPDGSNFTLKIRSTKLEDSAMYFCASKIGLAGWNEQFFGPGTRLTVL.

This clonotype is medium-sized by share. Because the library targeted alpha chains, this beta chain is an off-target read whose size means little. J is TRBJ2-1 and V is TRBV11-3; D remains ambiguous. The CDR3 extends over 12 amino acids. The V gene lost 5 bases and the J gene lost 7 bases, with 9 bases spanning the gap. Germline lookup yields CDR1 SGHNT and CDR2 YENEEA. CDR3 sequence: CASSPWENEQFF. Written as DNA, the CDR3 is TGTGCCAGCAGCCCCTGGGAAAATGAGCAGTTCTTC.

This clonotype was recorded a few times. The junction departs from germline at one end; a sequencing error may be responsible. Because the library targeted alpha chains, this beta chain is an off-target read whose size means little. V and J are TRBV7-7 and TRBJ1-1; D is undetermined. The CDR3 length is 13 residues. Germline CDR1 SSHAT, CDR2 FNYEAQ (reference sequence). CDR3 protein: CASSLDSNTEAFF. DNA for the CDR3: TGTGCTAGCAGCTTAGATTCGAACACTGAAGCTTTCTTT. The full variable domain, in which reference TRBV7-7 and TRBJ1-1 provide the parts outside the CDR3, is GAGVSQSPRYKVTKRGQDVTLRCDPISSHATLYWYQQALGQGPEFLTYFNYEAQPDKSGLPSDRFSAERPEGSISTLTIQRTEQRDSAMYRCASSLDSNTEAFFGQGTRLTVV.

This clonotype was seen more than once but under ten times. The library was prepared for alpha chains; this beta chain is a stray read, so its frequency means little. The V and J genes are TRBV6-6 and TRBJ2-3; 9 nucleotides agree with TRBD2. J was trimmed by 12 bases and V by 6 bases; bases with no gene match: 13. The CDR3 has 14 residues. Germline V gene data show CDR1 as MNHNY and CDR2 as SVGAGI (reference sequence). CDR3 coding DNA: TGTGCCAGCAGAGCCGTAGCGGGGGCCATTCACCAGTATTTT. Translated: CASRAVAGAIHQYF.

This clonotype was recorded many times. A library prepared for alpha chains yielded this beta chain as an off-target read; its size is of little meaning. The chain uses TRBV11-3 and TRBJ2-1, with 7 bases lining up with TRBD2. Germline values: CDR1 SGHNT, CDR2 YENEEA. This CDR3 spans 14 amino acids. The trim removed 2 bases at V and 5 bases at J, leaving 3 bases unmatched. This CDR3 reads CASSLREDHNEQFF. The CDR3 DNA reads TGTGCCAGCAGCTTACGGGAGGATCACAATGAGCAGTTCTTC.

This clonotype was seen many times. This beta chain slipped into a library made for alpha chains as a stray read, so its size is not meaningful. This chain connects TRBV4-3 to TRBJ2-1; D is uncertain. Germline values: CDR1 LGHNA, CDR2 YSLEER. CDR3 size: 13 residues. Trimming cost V 2 bases and J 7 bases, with 9 bases left between them. The CDR3 protein is CASSQSLENEQFF. The DNA of the CDR3 is TGCGCCAGCAGCCAATCCCTGGAGAATGAGCAGTTCTTC.

This clonotype was detected many times. Being off target in a library aimed at alpha chains, this beta chain has a size of little meaning. J is TRBJ2-2 and V is TRBV6-5, with a weak D call TRBD1 (6 bases). This CDR3 has 14 residues. Per the germline V gene, CDR1 is MNHEY and CDR2 is SVGAGI. The V end was cut by 6 bases, the J end by 1 base, with 9 bases between. CDR3 bases: TGTGCCAGCAGGAGGACAGAGAACACCGGGGAGCTGTTTTTT. This codes for CASRRTENTGELFF.

The table lists this clonotype with many counts. As an off-target read in a library built for alpha chains, this beta chain has a frequency of little significance. The genes are TRBV20-1 and TRBJ1-3; TRBD1 might be the D (6 bases). CDR1 is DFQATT, CDR2 SNEGSKA, per germline (reference sequence). The CDR3 has 14 residues. V was clipped by 3 bases and J by 2 bases, with 11 bases between them. CDR3 nucleotides: TGCAGTGCTAGTTCACAGGGAGCTGGAAACACCATATATTTT. The encoded protein is CSASSQGAGNTIYF.